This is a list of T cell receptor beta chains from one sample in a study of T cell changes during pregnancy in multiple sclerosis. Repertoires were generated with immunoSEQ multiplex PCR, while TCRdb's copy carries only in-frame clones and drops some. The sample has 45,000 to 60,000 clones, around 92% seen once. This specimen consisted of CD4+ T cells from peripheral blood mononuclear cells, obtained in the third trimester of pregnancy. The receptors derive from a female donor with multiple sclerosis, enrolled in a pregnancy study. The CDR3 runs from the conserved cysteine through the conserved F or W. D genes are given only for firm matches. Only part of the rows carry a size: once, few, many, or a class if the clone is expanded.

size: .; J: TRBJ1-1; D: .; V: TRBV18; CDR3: CASSSGYPEAFF; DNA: TGTGCCAGCTCATCAGGGTACCCTGAAGCTTTCTTT
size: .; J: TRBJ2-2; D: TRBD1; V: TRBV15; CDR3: CATSARDRGQSGELFF; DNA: TGTGCCACCAGCGCCCGGGACAGGGGGCAGAGCGGGGAGCTGTTTTTT
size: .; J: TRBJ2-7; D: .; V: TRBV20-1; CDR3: CSAREWAEQYF; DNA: TGCAGTGCTAGAGAGTGGGCCGAGCAGTACTTC
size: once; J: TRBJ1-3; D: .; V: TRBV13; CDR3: CASSSYREKGGNTIYF; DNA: TGTGCCAGCAGCTCCTACCGGGAGAAAGGAGGAAACACCATATATTTT
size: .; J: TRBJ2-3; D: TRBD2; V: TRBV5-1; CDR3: CASSSLTSGYTDTQYF; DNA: TGCGCCAGCAGCTCCCTAACTAGCGGGTACACAGATACGCAGTATTTT
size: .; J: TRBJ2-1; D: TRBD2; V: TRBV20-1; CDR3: CSARAGGEQFF; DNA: TGCAGTGCTAGAGCGGGAGGTGAGCAGTTCTTC
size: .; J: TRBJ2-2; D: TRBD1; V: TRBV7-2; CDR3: CASSLFQGVAGELFF; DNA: TGTGCCAGCAGCTTATTCCAGGGGGTGGCCGGGGAGCTGTTTTTT
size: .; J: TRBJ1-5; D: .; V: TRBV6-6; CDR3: CASSYGGRGDNQPQHF; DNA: TGTGCCAGCAGTTACGGGGGCAGGGGTGACAATCAGCCCCAGCATTTT
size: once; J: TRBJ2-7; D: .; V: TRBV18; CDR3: CASSPGLGEQYF; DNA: TGTGCCAGCTCACCCGGTCTAGGTGAGCAGTACTTC
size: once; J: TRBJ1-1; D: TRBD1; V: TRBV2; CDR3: CASRGQGSMNTEAFF; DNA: TGTGCCAGCAGGGGACAGGGAAGCATGAACACTGAAGCTTTCTTT
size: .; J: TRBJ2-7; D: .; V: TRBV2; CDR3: CASSDLVKENYEQYF; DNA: TGTGCCAGCAGCGACTTGGTCAAGGAAAACTACGAGCAGTACTTC
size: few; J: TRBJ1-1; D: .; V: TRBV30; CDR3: CAWAGMNTEAFF; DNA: TGTGCCTGGGCAGGTATGAACACTGAAGCTTTCTTT
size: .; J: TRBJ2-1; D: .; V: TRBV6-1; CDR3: CASSVSLPKTQVHEQFF; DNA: TGTGCCAGCAGTGTCTCCCTCCCAAAGACCCAGGTCCATGAGCAGTTCTTC
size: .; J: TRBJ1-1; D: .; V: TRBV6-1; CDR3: CASSARHATEAFF; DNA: TGTGCCAGCAGTGCCCGACATGCCACTGAAGCTTTCTTT
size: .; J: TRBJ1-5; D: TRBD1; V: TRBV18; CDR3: CASSPGGQVNQPQHF; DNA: TGTGCCAGCTCACCAGGGGGACAGGTCAATCAGCCCCAGCATTTT
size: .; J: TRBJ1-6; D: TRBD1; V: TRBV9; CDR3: CASSTRQGPRNSPLHF; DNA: TGTGCCAGCAGCACACGACAGGGGCCAAGGAATTCACCCCTCCACTTT
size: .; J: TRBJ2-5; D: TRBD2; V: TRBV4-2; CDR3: CASSRILAGRQETQYF; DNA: TGTGCCAGCAGCCGGATCCTAGCGGGACGTCAAGAGACCCAGTACTTC
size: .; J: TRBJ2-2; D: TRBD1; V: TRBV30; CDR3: CAWTHRDRDTGELFF; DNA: TGTGCCTGGACCCACCGGGACAGAGACACCGGGGAGCTGTTTTTT
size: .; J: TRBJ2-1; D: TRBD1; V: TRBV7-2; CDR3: CASSLRQGINEQFF; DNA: TGTGCCAGCAGCCTCCGACAGGGGATCAATGAGCAGTTCTTC
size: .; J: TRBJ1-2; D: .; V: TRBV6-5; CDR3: CASRIPGANYGYTF; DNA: TGTGCCAGCAGGATTCCGGGGGCTAACTATGGCTACACCTTC
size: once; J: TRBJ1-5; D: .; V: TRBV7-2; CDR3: CASARGNNQPQHF; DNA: TGTGCCAGCGCGCGGGGTAACAATCAGCCCCAGCATTTT
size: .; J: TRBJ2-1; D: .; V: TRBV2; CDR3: CASRADRLYNEQFF; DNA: TGTGCCAGCAGGGCAGACAGGCTCTACAATGAGCAGTTCTTC
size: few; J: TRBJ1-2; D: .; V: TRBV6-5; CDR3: CASRETGLRTGYTF; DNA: TGTGCCAGCAGAGAGACAGGTTTAAGGACTGGCTACACCTTC
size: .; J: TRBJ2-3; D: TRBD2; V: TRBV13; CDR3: CASSTWGTSGGAGTDTQYF; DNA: TGTGCCAGCAGCACCTGGGGGACTAGCGGGGGGGCGGGCACAGATACGCAGTATTTT
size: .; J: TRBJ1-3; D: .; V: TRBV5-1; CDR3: CASSSAGASGNTIYF; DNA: TGCGCCAGCAGCTCGGCGGGGGCCTCTGGAAACACCATATATTTT
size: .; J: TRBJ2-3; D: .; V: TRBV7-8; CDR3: CASRRESTDTQYF; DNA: TGTGCCAGCCGGAGGGAAAGCACAGATACGCAGTATTTT
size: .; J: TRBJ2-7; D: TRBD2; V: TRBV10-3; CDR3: CAAGGAYEQYF; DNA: TGTGCCGCGGGAGGAGCCTACGAGCAGTACTTC
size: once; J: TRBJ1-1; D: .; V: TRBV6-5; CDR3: CASSLFGGSNTEAFF; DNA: TGTGCCAGCAGTTTATTCGGGGGTTCAAACACTGAAGCTTTCTTT
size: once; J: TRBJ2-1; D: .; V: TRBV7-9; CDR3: CASSFKVAATGRDEQFF; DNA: TGTGCCAGCAGCTTTAAGGTCGCGGCGACAGGCCGGGATGAGCAGTTCTTC
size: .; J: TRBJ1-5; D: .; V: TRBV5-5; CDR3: CASSLIPLATRFNQPQHF; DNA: TGTGCCAGCAGCTTGATTCCCCTAGCCACCCGGTTCAATCAGCCCCAGCATTTT
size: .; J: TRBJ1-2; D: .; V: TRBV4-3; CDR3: CASSQDQVNYGYTF; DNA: TGCGCCAGCAGCCAAGATCAGGTTAACTATGGCTACACCTTC
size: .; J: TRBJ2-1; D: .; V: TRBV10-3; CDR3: CATTQGLPYNEQFF; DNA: TGTGCCACCACCCAAGGACTACCGTACAATGAGCAGTTCTTC
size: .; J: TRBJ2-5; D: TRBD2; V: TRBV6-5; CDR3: CASSSPGGAQETQYF; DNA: TGTGCCAGCAGTTCCCCCGGGGGGGCCCAAGAGACCCAGTACTTC
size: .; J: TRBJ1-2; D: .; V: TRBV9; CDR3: CASSAPREGYTF; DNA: TGTGCCAGCAGCGCGCCTAGAGAGGGCTACACCTTC
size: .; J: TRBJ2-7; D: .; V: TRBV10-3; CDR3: CAISVTDYEQYF; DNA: TGTGCCATCAGCGTAACTGACTACGAGCAGTACTTC
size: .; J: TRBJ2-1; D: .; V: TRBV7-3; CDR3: CASSIGRGVSDEQFF; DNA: TGTGCCAGCAGCATAGGACGGGGAGTCAGCGATGAGCAGTTCTTC
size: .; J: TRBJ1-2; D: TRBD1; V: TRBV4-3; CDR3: CASSQTGLYGYTF; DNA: TGCGCCAGCAGCCAGACAGGGTTATATGGCTACACCTTC
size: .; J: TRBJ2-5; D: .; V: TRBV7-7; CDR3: CASSFGTGLQETQYF; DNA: TGTGCTAGCAGCTTCGGGACTGGGCTACAAGAGACCCAGTACTTC
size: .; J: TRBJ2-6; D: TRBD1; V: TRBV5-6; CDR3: CASSPGGSGANVLTF; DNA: TGTGCCAGCAGCCCAGGGGGTTCTGGGGCCAACGTCCTGACTTTC
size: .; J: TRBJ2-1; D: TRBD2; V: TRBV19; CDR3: CASSLQAGGSYNEQFF; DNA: TGTGCCAGTAGTCTCCAAGCGGGGGGCTCCTACAATGAGCAGTTCTTC
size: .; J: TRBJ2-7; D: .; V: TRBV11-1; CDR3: CASSHRFGEQYF; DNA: TGTGCCAGCTCTCACAGGTTCGGCGAGCAGTACTTC